This T cell receptor (beta chain) originates from a study of blood T cell repertoires in COVID-19. Study-wide background: T cells, B-cell-depleted T cells, or PBMCs provided the cDNA or gDNA that served as material.

By share, this clone counts as medium-sized (0.01 to 0.1%). Only in-frame clones appear in the TCRdb table, and some are missing; sequencing was by immunoSEQ multiplex PCR. The sample records under 25,000 clones, around 80% being singletons. The length of the CDR3 is 13 residues. The V gene lost 2 bases and the J gene lost 6 bases, with 10 bases spanning the gap. Germline values: CDR1 MNHEY, CDR2 SVGAGI. This TCR was sampled from a man older than 75 with active or convalescent COVID-19. The V gene is TRBV6-5, the J gene TRBJ1-1; tentatively, D is TRBD1 (6 bases). Sequencing was done on a sample of peripheral blood. The CDR3 nucleotides read TGTGCCAGCAGTTACCAGGGGAGCGCTGAAGCTTTCTTT. It translates to CASSYQGSAEAFF.